This TCR beta chain was recovered during a study of OX40 agonist ivuxolimab in advanced cancers. The CDR3 runs to 15 residues. Germline values: CDR1 SGHNT, CDR2 YYREEE (reference sequence). With V trimmed by 6 bases and J by 9 bases, 13 bases remained unmatched. This clone has just one count. Libraries were prepared by immunoSEQ multiplex PCR; TCRdb keeps only in-frame clonotypes and omits some of them. The sample holds approximately 30,000 clones, roughly 80% seen once. This sequence originates from an adult with an advanced solid tumor such as melanoma, head and neck, liver or kidney cancer. V usage is TRBV5-4 and J usage is TRBJ2-1, with 9 bases lining up with TRBD1. Sequencing was performed on CD4+ or CD8+ T cells sorted from blood, taken in a trial of the OX40 agonist ivuxolimab. This CDR3 is CASTWRDRDYSEQFF. The CDR3 bases are TGTGCCAGCACCTGGCGGGACAGGGACTATAGTGAGCAGTTCTTC.